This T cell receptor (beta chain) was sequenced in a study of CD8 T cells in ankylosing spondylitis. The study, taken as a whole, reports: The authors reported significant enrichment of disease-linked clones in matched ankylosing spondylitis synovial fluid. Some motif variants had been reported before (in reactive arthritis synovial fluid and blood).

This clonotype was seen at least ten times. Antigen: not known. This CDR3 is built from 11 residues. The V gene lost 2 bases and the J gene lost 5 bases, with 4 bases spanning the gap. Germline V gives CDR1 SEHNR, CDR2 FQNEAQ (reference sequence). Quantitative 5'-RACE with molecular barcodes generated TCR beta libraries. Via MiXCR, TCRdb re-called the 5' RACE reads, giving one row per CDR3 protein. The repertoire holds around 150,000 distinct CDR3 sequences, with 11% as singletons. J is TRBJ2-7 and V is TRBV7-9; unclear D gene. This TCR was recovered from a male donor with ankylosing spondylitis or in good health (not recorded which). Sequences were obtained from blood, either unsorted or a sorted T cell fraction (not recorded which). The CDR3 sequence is CASSLIHEQYF. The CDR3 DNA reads TGTGCCAGCAGCTTAATACACGAGCAGTACTTC.